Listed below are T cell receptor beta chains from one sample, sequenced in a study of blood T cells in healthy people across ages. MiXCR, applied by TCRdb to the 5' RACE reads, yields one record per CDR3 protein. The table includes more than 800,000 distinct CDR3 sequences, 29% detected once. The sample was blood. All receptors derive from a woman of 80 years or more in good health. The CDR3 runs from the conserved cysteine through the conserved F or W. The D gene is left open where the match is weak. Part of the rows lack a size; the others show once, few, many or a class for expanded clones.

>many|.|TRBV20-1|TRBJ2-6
CSAGGSSGANVLTF
TGCAGTGCTGGAGGGAGCTCTGGGGCCAACGTCCTGACTTTC
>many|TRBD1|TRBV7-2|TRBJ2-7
CASSYDRAYEQYF
TGTGCCAGCAGCTACGACAGGGCCTACGAGCAGTACTTC
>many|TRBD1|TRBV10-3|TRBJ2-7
CAISEGTVTYEQYF
TGTGCCATCAGTGAAGGGACAGTGACCTACGAGCAGTACTTC
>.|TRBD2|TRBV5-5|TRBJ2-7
CASSLTSGGSTYEQYF
TGTGCCAGCAGCCTGACTAGCGGGGGTTCAACCTACGAGCAGTACTTC
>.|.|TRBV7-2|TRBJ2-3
CASGLAKRTQYF
TGTGCCAGCGGCTTAGCGAAGAGGACGCAGTATTTT
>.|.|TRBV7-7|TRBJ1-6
CASSYPREKQRPNSPLHF
TGTGCTAGCAGCTACCCGAGGGAGAAACAGCGCCCTAATTCACCCCTCCACTTT
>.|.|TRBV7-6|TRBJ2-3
CASSPMVGADTQYF
TGTGCCAGCAGCCCAATGGTAGGCGCAGATACGCAGTATTTT
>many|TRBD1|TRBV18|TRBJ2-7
CASSLGQGAGRYEQYF
TGTGCCAGCTCCCTGGGACAGGGGGCAGGAAGGTACGAGCAGTACTTC
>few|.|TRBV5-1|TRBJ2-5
CASSPGHPQETQYF
TGCGCCAGCAGCCCGGGACACCCTCAAGAGACCCAGTACTTC
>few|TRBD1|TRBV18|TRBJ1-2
CASSPLRFKQGTNHQVGYTF
TGTGCCAGCTCACCACTGAGATTCAAACAGGGGACTAACCACCAAGTTGGCTACACCTTC